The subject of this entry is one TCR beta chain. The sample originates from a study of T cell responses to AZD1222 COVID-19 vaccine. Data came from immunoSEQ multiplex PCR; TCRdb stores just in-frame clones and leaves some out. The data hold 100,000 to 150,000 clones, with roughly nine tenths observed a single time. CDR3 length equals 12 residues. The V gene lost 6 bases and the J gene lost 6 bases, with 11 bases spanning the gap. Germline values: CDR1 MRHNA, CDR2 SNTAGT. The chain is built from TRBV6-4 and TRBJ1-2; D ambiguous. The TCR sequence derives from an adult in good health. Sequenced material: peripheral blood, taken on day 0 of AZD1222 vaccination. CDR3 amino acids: CASREQKDGYTF. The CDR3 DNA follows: TGTGCCAGCAGAGAACAGAAGGATGGCTACACCTTC.